These 19 T cell receptor beta chains came from one sample sequenced in a study of shared clonotypes between healthy human individuals. Generated by immunoSEQ multiplex PCR, the TCRdb table keeps only in-frame clones and is missing some. The top ten hold 0.36% of the sample, which has roughly 2,500,000 clones, approximately 94% seen once. Sequencing was performed on naive CD4+ T cells from PBMCs. The subset: CD45RA+ positively selected. Every receptor here comes from a man between 18 and 35 years old in good health. Some clones in this sample may be carry-over from other donors' samples.

The rearrangement joins TRBV6-6 to TRBJ1-5; TRBD1 might be the D (6 bases). There are 16 residues in the CDR3. Germline-derived CDR1 and CDR2 are MNHNY and SVGAGI (reference sequence). V lost 7 bases and J 6 bases, leaving 22 bases between the germline ends. The CDR3 nucleotides read TGTGCCAGCACCTCGACCGAACAGGGTTTCGGTCAGCCCCAGCATTTT. This translates into CASTSTEQGFGQPQHF.

The CDR3, as DNA: TGCGCCAGCCAAGGACAGGGCGGAACTAATGAAAAACTGTTTTTT. This sequence encodes CASQGQGGTNEKLFF. The genes are TRBV5-1 and TRBJ1-4; the match to TRBD1 covers 8 bases. Trimming at V came to 7 bases and at J to 1 base, leaving 6 bases not matched to a gene. The CDR3 runs to 15 residues. Germline loops: CDR1 SGHRS, CDR2 YFSETQ. The variable domain in full, completed from reference TRBV5-1 and TRBJ1-4, reads KAGVTQTPRYLIKTRGQQVTLSCSPISGHRSVSWYQQTPGQGLQFLFEYFSETQRNKGNFPGRFSGRQFSNSRSEMNVSTLELGDSALYLCASQGQGGTNEKLFFGSGTQLSVL.

In its sample, this clone was seen once. The chain links TRBV7-2 to TRBJ2-1; 10 nucleotides agree with TRBD2. This CDR3 has 15 amino acids. V lost 4 bases to trimming and J lost 8 bases; unmatched junction nucleotides: 8. Looked up from germline, CDR1 is SGHTA and CDR2 is FQGNSA. The CDR3: CASSYSGLALDEQFF. The CDR3 DNA follows: TGTGCCAGCAGCTATTCGGGACTAGCGCTAGATGAGCAGTTCTTC.

V is TRBV7-9 and J is TRBJ1-2; D uncertain. Per germline, CDR1 SEHNR and CDR2 FQNEAQ (reference sequence). The CDR3 is 12 amino acids. V lost 1 base to trimming and J lost 6 bases, with 6 bases between them. The CDR3 loop is CASSLEANGYTF. Here the CDR3 DNA reads TGTGCCAGCAGCTTAGAGGCTAATGGCTACACCTTC.

Written as DNA, the CDR3 is TGTGCCAGCAGCGTAGATTGGGGACTCAATGAGCAGTTCTTC. Its translation is CASSVDWGLNEQFF. V gene TRBV9 combines with J gene TRBJ2-1, with a possible D match to TRBD2 (6 bases). Between the trimmed V and J ends, which lost 0 bases and 6 bases, there was a span of 10 bases. The CDR3 extends over 14 amino acids. Germline CDR1 SGDLS, CDR2 YYNGEE. Full variable domain (missing parts from reference TRBV9 and TRBJ2-1): DSGVTQTPKHLITATGQRVTLRCSPRSGDLSVYWYQQSLDQGLQFLIQYYNGEERAKGNILERFSAQQFPDLHSELNLSSLELGDSALYFCASSVDWGLNEQFFGPGTRLTVL.

The V gene is TRBV7-9, the J gene TRBJ1-1; D call uncertain. The CDR3 consists of 14 residues. Trimming stripped 5 bases from V and 2 bases from J, with 12 bases between. Looked up from germline, CDR1 is SEHNR and CDR2 is FQNEAQ (reference sequence). The CDR3 DNA follows: TGTGCCAGCAGCGACGTTATGACTAACACTGAAGCTTTCTTT. Translation: CASSDVMTNTEAFF.

The chain employs TRBV25-1 and TRBJ2-1, with 8 bases aligning to TRBD2. This CDR3 is built from 16 residues. Germline loops: CDR1 MGHDK, CDR2 SYGVNS. J lost 4 bases, V lost 5 bases, and 10 bases had no gene match. The CDR3 nucleotides are TGTGCCAGCAGTCCCTCCGCGGGGGGCCCTTACAATGAGCAGTTCTTC. This encodes CASSPSAGGPYNEQFF.

The chain employs TRBV18 and TRBJ2-7; weak D call: TRBD2 (5 bases). CDR3 length: 14 residues. CDR1 is KGHSH, CDR2 LQKENI, per germline. With 5 bases removed from V and 7 bases from J, the gap between germline ends came to 18 bases. CDR3 sequence: CASSSPGPSGEQYF. The CDR3 region has the DNA TGTGCCAGCTCATCCCCGGGCCCCTCGGGGGAGCAGTACTTC.

V gene TRBV4-1 combines with J gene TRBJ1-2; 8 nucleotides line up with TRBD1. After removal of 1 base from V and 7 bases from J, the junction contained 5 bases not matched to a gene. The CDR3 is 14 residues long. Germline V gives CDR1 MGHRA, CDR2 YSYEKL. The CDR3 protein is CASSQATGGGGYTF. As DNA, the CDR3 is TGCGCCAGCAGCCAAGCTACAGGGGGTGGTGGCTACACCTTC.

This chain joins TRBV6-1 and TRBJ2-5; 12 nucleotides line up with TRBD1. Looked up from germline, CDR1 is MNHNS and CDR2 is SASEGT. This CDR3 is 15 amino acids long. V gave up 3 bases and J gave up 4 bases; unmatched junction bases: 3. Here the CDR3 reads CASSDGTGGAETQYF. The CDR3, as DNA: TGTGCCAGCAGTGACGGGACAGGGGGCGCAGAGACCCAGTACTTC.

The J gene is TRBJ2-1, the V gene TRBV6-1; weak D call: TRBD2 (6 bases). Trimming left V 4 bases short and J 7 bases short, with 14 bases between. The germline V gene encodes CDR1 MNHNS and CDR2 SASEGT. The CDR3 covers 14 residues. In DNA form, the CDR3 reads TGTGCCAGCAGTGTTGGGCGGGAAGTAAATGAGCAGTTCTTC. Its translation: CASSVGREVNEQFF.

The J gene is TRBJ1-1, the V gene TRBV5-1; D gene unclear. Looked up from germline, CDR1 is SGHRS and CDR2 is YFSETQ. The germline V and J ends were trimmed by 4 bases and 0 bases, with 10 bases remaining between them. This CDR3 has 14 amino acids. DNA of the CDR3: TGCGCCAGCAGCCCGGTGTTGGTGAACACTGAAGCTTTCTTT. Translation: CASSPVLVNTEAFF.

V and J are TRBV6-5 and TRBJ1-1; TRBD1 matches 7 bases. The germline CDR1 and CDR2 sequences are MNHEY and SVGAGI. Unmatched junction bases numbered 12, after V lost 6 bases and J lost 5 bases. There are 15 residues in the CDR3. CDR3 sequence reads: CASSHRLTGVTEAFF. DNA of the CDR3: TGTGCCAGCAGCCACCGACTCACAGGGGTAACTGAAGCTTTCTTT.

The chain links TRBV7-9 to TRBJ1-1; 9 nucleotides line up with TRBD1. This CDR3 is 15 amino acids long. The trim removed 5 bases at V and 4 bases at J, leaving 8 bases unmatched. The germline gives CDR1 SEHNR, CDR2 FQNEAQ (reference sequence). CDR3 DNA sequence: TGTGCCAGCAGCGAAAACTCGGGACAGGGCACTGAAGCTTTCTTT. Translated, it gives CASSENSGQGTEAFF. Drawing the rest from reference TRBV7-9 and TRBJ1-1, the complete variable domain is DTGVSQNPRHKITKRGQNVTFRCDPISEHNRLYWYRQTLGQGPEFLTYFQNEAQLEKSRLLSDRFSAERPKGSFSTLEIQRTEQGDSAMYLCASSENSGQGTEAFFGQGTRLTVV.

The chain combines TRBV12-5 with TRBJ1-1, with D perhaps matching TRBD1 (6 bases). Germline CDR1 and CDR2: LGHNT and FRNRAP. The V and J ends lost 1 base and 8 bases respectively, with 11 bases between them. CDR3 length: 13 amino acids. CDR3 nucleotide sequence: TGTGCTAGTGGTTTGGAACCCGGGACAGAAGCTTTCTTT. Its protein product is CASGLEPGTEAFF.

This chain's CDR3 is CASSLGIINTEAFF. The CDR3 DNA reads as TGTGCCAGCAGCTTAGGCATAATAAACACTGAAGCTTTCTTT. This chain connects TRBV11-2 to TRBJ1-1; no definite D call. Trimming shortened V by 1 base and J by 2 bases, and 8 bases separated the two germline ends. The CDR3 covers 14 residues. Germline V gene data show CDR1 as SGHAT and CDR2 as FQNNGV. Full variable domain (rest looked up from reference TRBV11-2 and TRBJ1-1): EAGVAQSPRYKIIEKRQSVAFWCNPISGHATLYWYQQILGQGPKLLIQFQNNGVVDDSQLPKDRFSAERLKGVDSTLKIQPAKLEDSAVYLCASSLGIINTEAFFGQGTRLTVV.

This chain links TRBV28 with TRBJ2-1; TRBD2 is a possible D gene (6 bases). V lost 1 base to trimming and J lost 1 base, with 17 bases between them. The CDR3 length is 18 residues. The germline gives CDR1 MDHEN, CDR2 SYDVKM. CDR3 sequence reads: CASSLSIEGGISYNEQFF. CDR3 nucleotide sequence: TGTGCCAGCAGTTTATCTATCGAGGGCGGGATATCCTACAATGAGCAGTTCTTC.

The genes are TRBV6-5 and TRBJ1-4; D is possibly TRBD1 (5 bases). Trimming shortened V by 5 bases and J by 2 bases, and 9 bases separated the two germline ends. Germline CDR1 reads MNHEY; CDR2 reads SVGAGI. The CDR3 has 14 residues. CDR3 in DNA: TGTGCCAGCAGTAGGAGGGACACTAATGAAAAACTGTTTTTT. Translated: CASSRRDTNEKLFF.

The rearrangement joins TRBV28 to TRBJ2-4; D remains unclear. CDR3 size: 14 residues. The germline V gene encodes CDR1 MDHEN and CDR2 SYDVKM. V lost 3 bases, J lost 7 bases, and 13 bases lay in between. The DNA of the CDR3 is TGTGCCAGCAGTTTGCCCCCCTATGGGAACATTCAGTACTTC. Translation: CASSLPPYGNIQYF.